Listed here is a single TCR beta chain. Its target is unknown. The PCR employed 60 Vbeta primers together with 13 Jbeta primers. This table comes from immunoSEQ multiplex PCR, and its TCRdb copy is limited to in-frame clones, with some not included. Seen here are about 110,000 clones, roughly four fifths observed once, and the top ten hold around 23%. This sample was taken from a study of cytomegalovirus exposure and HLA in healthy donors. Study outcomes and limitations: Reportedly, TCR beta sequences accurately predicted HLA-A and HLA-B alleles in most subjects.

The material sequenced was PBMCs. This receptor was obtained from a man aged 25 to 40 in good health and CMV-seropositive.

In DNA, the CDR3 is TGTGCCAGCAGAGCGGACGGGCCCCAGCATTTT. Translation: CASRADGPQHF. V usage is TRBV6-1 and J usage is TRBJ1-5; D not certain. CDR3 length equals 11 residues. Germline V CDR1 and CDR2: MNHNS, SASEGT. The germline V and J ends were trimmed by 6 bases and 9 bases, with 9 bases remaining between them.